This passage covers 10 T cell receptor beta chains from one sample sequenced in a study of shared clonotypes between healthy human individuals. The protocol was immunoSEQ multiplex PCR, while the TCRdb copy is restricted to in-frame clones and leaves out a portion. The sample lists a few million clones; roughly 95% were seen once. Material for sequencing was naive CD4+ T cells sorted from blood. Subset in this sample: CD45RA+ positively selected. These TCRs come from a man between 18 and 29 years old in good health.

The chain employs TRBV19 and TRBJ1-5; D not resolved. Trimming cost V 4 bases and J 1 base, with 17 bases left between them. CDR3 length: 17 residues. CDR1 LNHDA and CDR2 SQIVND come from the germline V gene (reference sequence). The CDR3 DNA follows: TGTGCCAGTAGTAAAATAAACCCCGTCGGGAGCAATCAGCCCCAGCATTTT. Encoded protein: CASSKINPVGSNQPQHF.

This chain joins TRBV2 and TRBJ2-3; possibly TRBD1 or TRBD2 for D (5 bases each). The V gene's germline CDR1 is SNHLY and CDR2 FYNNEI. The CDR3 covers 16 residues. The V gene lost 3 bases and the J gene lost 2 bases, with 15 bases spanning the gap. The CDR3 reads CASSDLWDGFTDTQYF. The CDR3 nucleotides are TGTGCCAGCAGTGACCTTTGGGACGGGTTCACAGATACGCAGTATTTT.

This clone was seen a few times. The V gene is TRBV14, the J gene TRBJ1-1, with no clear D. This CDR3 has 14 residues. CDR1 and CDR2 from the germline V gene are SGHDN and FVKESK. V was clipped by 5 bases and J by 1 base, with 11 bases between them. CDR3 loop: CASSKGDRNTEAFF. CDR3 in DNA: TGTGCCAGCAGCAAAGGCGACCGGAACACTGAAGCTTTCTTT.

The V gene is TRBV25-1, the J gene TRBJ2-3, with D possibly being TRBD1 (6 bases). The CDR3 totals 15 residues. The V end lost 0 bases, the J end lost 1 base, and 8 bases lay between the germline ends. Germline CDR1 is MGHDK and CDR2 is SYGVNS. CDR3 bases: TGTGCCAGCAGTGAATATAGGACAGGCACAGATACGCAGTATTTT. Its translation: CASSEYRTGTDTQYF.

This chain uses TRBV6-1 with TRBJ2-5; 8 positions agree with TRBD1. V lost 11 bases and J lost 7; bases outside the gene matches: 12. Germline loops: CDR1 MNHNS, CDR2 SASEGT. The CDR3 extends over 13 amino acids. The CDR3 DNA follows: TGTGCCGGAATTTCACAGGGGGTAGGGACCCAGTACTTC. Protein sequence: CAGISQGVGTQYF.

The chain links TRBV13 to TRBJ2-4, with 7 bases aligning to TRBD2. V lost 3 bases and J lost 7; bases outside the gene matches: 6. CDR3 length equals 14 residues. Germline loops: CDR1 PRHDT, CDR2 FYEKMQ (reference sequence). CDR3 in amino acids: CASSFGTNRNIQYF. CDR3 nucleotide sequence: TGTGCCAGCAGCTTCGGGACTAATCGTAACATTCAGTACTTC.

V and J are TRBV28 and TRBJ1-5, with 9 bases lining up with TRBD1. Per the germline V gene, CDR1 is MDHEN and CDR2 is SYDVKM. V gave up 6 bases and J gave up 10 bases; unmatched junction bases: 13. The CDR3 consists of 15 residues. CDR3 nucleotide sequence: TGTGCCAGCAGCTTAGGGACAGGGACTCCTCGCCCCCAGCATTTT. It specifies CASSLGTGTPRPQHF. The full variable domain, rest sourced from reference TRBV28 and TRBJ1-5, is DVKVTQSSRYLVKRTGEKVFLECVQDMDHENMFWYRQDPGLGLRLIYFSYDVKMKEKGDIPEGYSVSREKKERFSLILESASTNQTSMYLCASSLGTGTPRPQHFGDGTRLSIL.

This clone was picked up one time. The rearrangement uses TRBV7-9 and TRBJ2-3; D possibly corresponds to TRBD2 (5 bases). Deletions cut 5 bases from V and 0 bases from J, with 18 bases between. Germline CDR1 SEHNR, CDR2 FQNEAQ (reference sequence). This CDR3 comprises 17 residues. The CDR3: CASSPGRPAVSTDTQYF. CDR3 nucleotide sequence: TGTGCCAGCAGCCCTGGCCGGCCAGCGGTTAGCACAGATACGCAGTATTTT.

The chain recombines TRBV7-8 with TRBJ2-7; TRBD1 might be the D (5 bases). This CDR3 is built from 15 residues. CDR1 SGHVS and CDR2 FQNEAQ come from the germline V gene. V lost 2 bases, J lost 0 bases, and 11 bases lay in between. CDR3 nucleotides: TGTGCCAGCAGCTTACCCCTAGGGGACTCCTACGAGCAGTACTTC. It is translated as CASSLPLGDSYEQYF.

The chain uses TRBV4-1 and TRBJ1-5; D possibly corresponds to TRBD1 (6 bases). CDR1 and CDR2 from the germline V gene are MGHRA and YSYEKL. The CDR3 loop spans 19 amino acids. With 0 bases removed from V and 1 base from J, the gap between germline ends came to 19 bases. In nucleotides, the CDR3 is TGCGCCAGCAGCCAAGAGTCCCCCAGACAGGAATCGAGCAATCAGCCCCAGCATTTT. Translating it yields CASSQESPRQESSNQPQHF.